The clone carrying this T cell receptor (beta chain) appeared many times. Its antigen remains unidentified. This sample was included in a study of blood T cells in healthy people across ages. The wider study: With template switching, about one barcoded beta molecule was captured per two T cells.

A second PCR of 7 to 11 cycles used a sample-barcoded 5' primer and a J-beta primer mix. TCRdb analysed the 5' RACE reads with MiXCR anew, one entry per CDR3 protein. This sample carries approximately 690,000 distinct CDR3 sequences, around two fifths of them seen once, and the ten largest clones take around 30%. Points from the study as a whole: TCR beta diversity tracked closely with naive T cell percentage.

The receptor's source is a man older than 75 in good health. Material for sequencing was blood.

The CDR3 sequence: CASSLDKLAGGPADTQYF. CDR3 in DNA: TGTGCCAGCAGCTTGGACAAACTAGCGGGAGGGCCGGCAGATACGCAGTATTTT. This sequence joins TRBV7-2 and TRBJ2-3, with 13 bases matching TRBD2. The germline CDR1 and CDR2 sequences are SGHTA and FQGNSA. J lost 4 bases, V lost 3 bases, and 10 bases had no gene match. The CDR3 consists of 18 residues.